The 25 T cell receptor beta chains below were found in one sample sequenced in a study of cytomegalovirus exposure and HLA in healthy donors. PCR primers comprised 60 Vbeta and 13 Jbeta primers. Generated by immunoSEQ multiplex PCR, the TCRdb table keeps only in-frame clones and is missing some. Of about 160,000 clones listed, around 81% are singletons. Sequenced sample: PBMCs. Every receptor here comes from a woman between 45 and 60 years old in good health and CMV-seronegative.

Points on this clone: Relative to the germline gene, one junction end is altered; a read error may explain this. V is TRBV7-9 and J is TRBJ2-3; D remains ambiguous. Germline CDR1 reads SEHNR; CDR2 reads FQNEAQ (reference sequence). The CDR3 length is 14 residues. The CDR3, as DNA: TGTTCCAGCAGCCCTAGGTGGCCTCGAGATACGCAGTATTTT. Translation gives CSSSPRWPRDTQYF.

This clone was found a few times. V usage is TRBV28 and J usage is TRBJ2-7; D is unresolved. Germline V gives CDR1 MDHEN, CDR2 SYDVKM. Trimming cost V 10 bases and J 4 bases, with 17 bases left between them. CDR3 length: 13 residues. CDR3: CATTEPGRYEQYF. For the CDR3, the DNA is TGTGCCACCACAGAGCCTGGTAGGTACGAGCAGTACTTC.

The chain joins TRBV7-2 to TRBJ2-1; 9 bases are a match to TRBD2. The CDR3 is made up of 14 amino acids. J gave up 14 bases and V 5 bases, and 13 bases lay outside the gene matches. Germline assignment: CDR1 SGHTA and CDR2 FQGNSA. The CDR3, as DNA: TGTGCCAGCAGCCCACCCCAGCGGGGGGCCTGGAAGTTCTTC. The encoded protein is CASSPPQRGAWKFF.

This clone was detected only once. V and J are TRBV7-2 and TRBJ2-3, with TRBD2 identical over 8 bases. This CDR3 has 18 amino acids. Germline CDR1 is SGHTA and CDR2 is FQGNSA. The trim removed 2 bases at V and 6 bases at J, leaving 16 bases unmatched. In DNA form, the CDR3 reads TGTGCCAGCAGCTTACCCCCTGGAGTAGCGGGGTTGAGGGATACGCAGTATTTT. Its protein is CASSLPPGVAGLRDTQYF.

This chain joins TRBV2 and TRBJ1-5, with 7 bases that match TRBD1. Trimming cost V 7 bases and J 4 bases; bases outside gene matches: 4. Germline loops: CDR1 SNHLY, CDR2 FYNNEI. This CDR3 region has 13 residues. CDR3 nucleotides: TGTGCCAGCATGACAGGGCGGAATCAGCCCCAGCATTTT. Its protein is CASMTGRNQPQHF.

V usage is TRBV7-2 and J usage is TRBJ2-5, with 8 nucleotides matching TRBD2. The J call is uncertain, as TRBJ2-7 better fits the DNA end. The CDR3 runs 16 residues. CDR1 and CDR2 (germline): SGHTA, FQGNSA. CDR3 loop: CASSTTSGGLVDEQYF. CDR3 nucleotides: TGTGCCAGCAGCACCACTAGCGGCGGCTTAGTGGACGAGCAGTACTTC.

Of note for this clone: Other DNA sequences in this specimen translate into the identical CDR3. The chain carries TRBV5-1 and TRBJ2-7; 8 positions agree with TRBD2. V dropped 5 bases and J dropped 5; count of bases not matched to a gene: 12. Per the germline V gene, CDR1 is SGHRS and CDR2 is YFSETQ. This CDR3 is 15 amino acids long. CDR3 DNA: TGCGCCAGCAGTCTGACGGGAGGGCCCCAGGACGAGCAGTACTTC. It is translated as CASSLTGGPQDEQYF. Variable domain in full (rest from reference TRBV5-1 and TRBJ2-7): KAGVTQTPRYLIKTRGQQVTLSCSPISGHRSVSWYQQTPGQGLQFLFEYFSETQRNKGNFPGRFSGRQFSNSRSEMNVSTLELGDSALYLCASSLTGGPQDEQYFGPGTRLTVT.

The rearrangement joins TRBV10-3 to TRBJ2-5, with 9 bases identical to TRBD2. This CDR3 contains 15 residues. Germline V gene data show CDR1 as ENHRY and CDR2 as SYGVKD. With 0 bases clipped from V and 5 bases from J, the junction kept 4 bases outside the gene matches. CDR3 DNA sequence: TGTGCCATCAGTGAGTCGGCTAGCGGGACGGAGACCCAGTACTTC. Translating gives CAISESASGTETQYF.

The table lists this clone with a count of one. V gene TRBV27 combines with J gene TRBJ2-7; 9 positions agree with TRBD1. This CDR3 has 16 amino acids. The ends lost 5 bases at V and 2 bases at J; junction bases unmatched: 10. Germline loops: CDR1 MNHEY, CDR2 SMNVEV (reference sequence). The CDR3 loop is CASSTNRDRVPYEQYF. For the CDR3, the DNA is TGTGCCAGCAGTACTAACCGGGACAGGGTTCCCTACGAGCAGTACTTC.

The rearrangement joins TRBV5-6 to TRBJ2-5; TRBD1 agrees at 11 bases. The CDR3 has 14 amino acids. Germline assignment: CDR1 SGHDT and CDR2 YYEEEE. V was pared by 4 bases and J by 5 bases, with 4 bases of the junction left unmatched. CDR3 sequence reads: CASSLGQGGETQYF. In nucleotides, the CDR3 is TGTGCCAGCAGCCTGGGACAGGGGGGGGAGACCCAGTACTTC.

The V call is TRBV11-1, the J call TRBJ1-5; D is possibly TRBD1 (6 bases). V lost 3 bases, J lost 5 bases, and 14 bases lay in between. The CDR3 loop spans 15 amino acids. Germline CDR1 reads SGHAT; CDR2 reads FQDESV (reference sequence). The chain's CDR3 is CASSFQWGRDQPQHF. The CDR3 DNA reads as TGTGCCAGCAGCTTCCAGTGGGGGCGAGATCAGCCCCAGCATTTT.

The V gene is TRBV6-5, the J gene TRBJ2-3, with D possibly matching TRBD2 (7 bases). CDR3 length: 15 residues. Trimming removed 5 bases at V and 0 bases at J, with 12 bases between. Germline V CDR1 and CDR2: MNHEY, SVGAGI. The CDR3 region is CASSRGAGSTDTQYF. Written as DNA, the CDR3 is TGTGCCAGCAGTCGGGGGGCCGGAAGCACAGATACGCAGTATTTT.

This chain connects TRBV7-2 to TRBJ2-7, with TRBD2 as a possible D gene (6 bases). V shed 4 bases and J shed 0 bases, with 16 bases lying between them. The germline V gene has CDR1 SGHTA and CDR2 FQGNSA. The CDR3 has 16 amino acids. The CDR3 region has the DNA TGTGCCAGCAGCTCATACTGGGGGGACTCCTCCTACGAGCAGTACTTC. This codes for CASSSYWGDSSYEQYF.

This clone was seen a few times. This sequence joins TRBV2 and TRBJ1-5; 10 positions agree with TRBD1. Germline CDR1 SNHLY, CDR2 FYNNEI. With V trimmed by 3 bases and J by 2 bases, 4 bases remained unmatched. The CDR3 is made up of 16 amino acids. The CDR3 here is CASSDSGTGGNQPQHF. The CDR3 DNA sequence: TGTGCCAGCAGTGATTCCGGGACAGGGGGCAATCAGCCCCAGCATTTT. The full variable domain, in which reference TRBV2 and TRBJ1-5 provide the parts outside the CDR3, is EPEVTQTPSHQVTQMGQEVILRCVPISNHLYFYWYRQILGQKVEFLVSFYNNEISEKSEIFDDQFSVERPDGSNFTLKIRSTKLEDSAMYFCASSDSGTGGNQPQHFGDGTRLSIL.

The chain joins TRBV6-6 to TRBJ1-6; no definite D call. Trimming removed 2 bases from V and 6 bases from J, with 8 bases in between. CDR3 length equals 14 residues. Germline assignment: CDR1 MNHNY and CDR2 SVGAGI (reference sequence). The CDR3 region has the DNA TGTGCCAGCAGTTACGAAACTCCTAATTCACCCCTCCACTTT. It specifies CASSYETPNSPLHF.

DNA of the CDR3: TGTGCCAGCAACCCAGGGGCAGGGAATCAGCCCCAGCATTTT. Its protein product is CASNPGAGNQPQHF. The chain recombines TRBV2 with TRBJ1-5, with D tentatively TRBD1 (6 bases). The CDR3 runs 14 residues. Germline V CDR1 and CDR2: SNHLY, FYNNEI. The ends were cut back, 7 bases at V and 4 bases at J, with 14 bases in the middle. The entire variable domain, with the rest obtained from reference TRBV2 and TRBJ1-5, is as follows: EPEVTQTPSHQVTQMGQEVILRCVPISNHLYFYWYRQILGQKVEFLVSFYNNEISEKSEIFDDQFSVERPDGSNFTLKIRSTKLEDSAMYFCASNPGAGNQPQHFGDGTRLSIL.

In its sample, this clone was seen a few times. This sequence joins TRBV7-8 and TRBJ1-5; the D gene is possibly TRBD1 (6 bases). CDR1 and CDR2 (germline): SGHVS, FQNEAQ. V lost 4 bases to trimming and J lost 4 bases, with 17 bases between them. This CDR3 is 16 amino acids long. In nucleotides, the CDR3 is TGTGCCAGCAGCTCGCGTCGGACAGACGCTAATCAGCCCCAGCATTTT. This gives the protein CASSSRRTDANQPQHF. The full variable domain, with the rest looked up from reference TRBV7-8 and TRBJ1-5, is GAGVSQSPRYKVAKRGQDVALRCDPISGHVSLFWYQQALGQGPEFLTYFQNEAQLDKSGLPSDRFFAERPEGSVSTLKIQRTQQEDSAVYLCASSSRRTDANQPQHFGDGTRLSIL.

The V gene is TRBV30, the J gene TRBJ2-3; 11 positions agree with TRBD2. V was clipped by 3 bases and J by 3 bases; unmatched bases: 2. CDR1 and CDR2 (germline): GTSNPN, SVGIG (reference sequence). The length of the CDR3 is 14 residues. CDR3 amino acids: CAWRGLAETDTQYF. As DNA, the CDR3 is TGTGCCTGGAGGGGACTAGCGGAAACAGATACGCAGTATTTT.

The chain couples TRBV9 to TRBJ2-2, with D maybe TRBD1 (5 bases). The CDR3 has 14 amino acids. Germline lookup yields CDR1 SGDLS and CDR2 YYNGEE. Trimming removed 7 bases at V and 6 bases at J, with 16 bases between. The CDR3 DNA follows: TGTGCCAGCGCTAGACAGATTACGTCCGGGGAGCTGTTTTTT. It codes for CASARQITSGELFF.

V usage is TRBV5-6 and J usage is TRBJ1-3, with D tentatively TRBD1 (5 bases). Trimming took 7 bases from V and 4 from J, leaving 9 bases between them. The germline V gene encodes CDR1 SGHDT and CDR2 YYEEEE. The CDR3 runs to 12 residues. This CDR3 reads CASQGFGNTIYF. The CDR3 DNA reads TGTGCCAGCCAGGGATTCGGAAACACCATATATTTT.

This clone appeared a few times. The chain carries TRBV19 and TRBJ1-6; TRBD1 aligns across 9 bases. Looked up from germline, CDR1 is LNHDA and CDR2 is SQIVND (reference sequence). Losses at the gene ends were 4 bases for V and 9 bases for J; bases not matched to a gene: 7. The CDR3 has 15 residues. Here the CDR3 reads CASSRGTGSFSPLHF. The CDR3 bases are TGTGCCAGTAGTAGGGGGACAGGGAGTTTTTCACCCCTCCACTTT.

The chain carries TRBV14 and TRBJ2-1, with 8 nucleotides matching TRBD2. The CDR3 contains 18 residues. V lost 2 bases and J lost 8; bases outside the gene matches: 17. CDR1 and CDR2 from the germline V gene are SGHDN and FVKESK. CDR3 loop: CASSQMPPWTSLGHEQFF. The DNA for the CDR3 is TGTGCCAGCAGCCAAATGCCCCCGTGGACTAGCTTAGGCCATGAGCAGTTCTTC.

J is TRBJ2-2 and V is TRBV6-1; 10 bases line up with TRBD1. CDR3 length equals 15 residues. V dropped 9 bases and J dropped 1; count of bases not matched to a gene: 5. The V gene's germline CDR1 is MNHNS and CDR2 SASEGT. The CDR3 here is CASRRDRGNTGELFF. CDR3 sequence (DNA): TGTGCCAGTCGCCGGGACAGGGGGAACACCGGGGAGCTGTTTTTT.

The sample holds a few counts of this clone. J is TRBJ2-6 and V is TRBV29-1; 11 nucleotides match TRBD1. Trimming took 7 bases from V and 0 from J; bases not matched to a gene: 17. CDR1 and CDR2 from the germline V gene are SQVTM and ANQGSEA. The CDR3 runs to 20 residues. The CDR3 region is CSAGGDLGQGEFSGANVLTF. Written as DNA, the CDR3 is TGCAGCGCCGGGGGGGACCTGGGACAGGGGGAGTTCTCTGGGGCCAACGTCCTGACTTTC.

Here the CDR3 DNA reads TGTGCCAGCAGCTTAGAAGGGGGTGGCAATCAGCCCCAGCATTTT. This sequence encodes CASSLEGGGNQPQHF. The chain is built from TRBV7-9 and TRBJ1-5, with D possibly TRBD1 on 6 matching bases. Trimming removed 1 base at V and 2 bases at J, with 9 bases between. Germline CDR1 is SEHNR and CDR2 is FQNEAQ (reference sequence). CDR3 length: 15 residues.